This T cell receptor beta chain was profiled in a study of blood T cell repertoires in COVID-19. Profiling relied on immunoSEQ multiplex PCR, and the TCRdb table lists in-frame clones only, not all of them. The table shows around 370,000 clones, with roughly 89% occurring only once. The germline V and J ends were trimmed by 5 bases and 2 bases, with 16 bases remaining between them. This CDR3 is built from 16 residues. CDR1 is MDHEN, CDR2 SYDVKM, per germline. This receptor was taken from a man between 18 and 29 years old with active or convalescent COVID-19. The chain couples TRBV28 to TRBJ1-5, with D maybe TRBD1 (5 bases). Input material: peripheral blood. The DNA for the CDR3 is TGTGCCAGCAGTGCCCGACAAAGGGGCGGCAATCAGCCCCAGCATTTT. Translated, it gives CASSARQRGGNQPQHF. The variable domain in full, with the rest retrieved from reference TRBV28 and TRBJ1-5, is DVKVTQSSRYLVKRTGEKVFLECVQDMDHENMFWYRQDPGLGLRLIYFSYDVKMKEKGDIPEGYSVSREKKERFSLILESASTNQTSMYLCASSARQRGGNQPQHFGDGTRLSIL.